This T cell receptor beta chain was documented in a study of siplizumab effects on memory and regulatory T cells. This CDR3 contains 13 residues. Between the trimmed V and J ends, which lost 3 bases and 5 bases, there was a span of 10 bases. CDR1 SGHTA and CDR2 FQGNSA come from the germline V gene. The data were produced by immunoSEQ multiplex PCR, yet TCRdb's version contains in-frame clones alone and is incomplete. The repertoire holds some 88,000 clones, with around 90% as singletons. V usage is TRBV7-2 and J usage is TRBJ2-5; D remains unclear. The receptor's source is a human donor in good health. The specimen was CD4+ T cells sorted from blood. This CDR3 reads CASSLTYGETQYF. In DNA form, the CDR3 reads TGTGCCAGCAGCTTGACGTATGGCGAGACCCAGTACTTC.